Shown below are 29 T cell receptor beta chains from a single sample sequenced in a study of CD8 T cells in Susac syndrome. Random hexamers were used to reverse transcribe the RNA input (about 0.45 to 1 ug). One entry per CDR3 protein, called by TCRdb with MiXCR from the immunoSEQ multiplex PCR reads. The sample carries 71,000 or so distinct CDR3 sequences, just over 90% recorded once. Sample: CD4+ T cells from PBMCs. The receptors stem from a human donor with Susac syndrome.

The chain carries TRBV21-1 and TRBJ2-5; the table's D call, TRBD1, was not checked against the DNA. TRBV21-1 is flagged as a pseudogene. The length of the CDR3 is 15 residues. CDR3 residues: CASSGMGQGKETQYF. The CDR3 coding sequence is TGTGCCAGCAGCGGAATGGGACAGGGGAAAGAGACCCAGTACTTC.

The CDR3, as DNA: TGTGCCCATCGGGGCGGGAGCTCCTATAATTCACCCCTCCACTTT. Its protein product is CAHRGGSSYNSPLHF. The chain employs TRBV30 and TRBJ1-6, with D possibly TRBD1 on 5 matching bases. The CDR3 runs to 15 residues. The germline V gene has CDR1 GTSNPN and CDR2 SVGIG (reference sequence). Trimming took off 8 bases at V and 0 bases at J, with 14 bases between the two ends. The entire variable domain, with the rest obtained from reference TRBV30 and TRBJ1-6, is as follows: SQTIHQWPATLVQPVGSPLSLECTVEGTSNPNLYWYRQAAGRGLQLLFYSVGIGQISSEVPQNLSASRPQDRQFILSSKKLLLSDSGFYLCAHRGGSSYNSPLHFGNGTRLTVT.

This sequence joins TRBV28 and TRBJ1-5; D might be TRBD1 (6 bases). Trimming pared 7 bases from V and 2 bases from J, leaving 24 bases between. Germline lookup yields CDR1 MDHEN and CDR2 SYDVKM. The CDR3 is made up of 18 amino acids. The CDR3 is CASTPPGGGRFGNQPQHF. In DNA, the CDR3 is TGTGCCAGCACTCCCCCGGGAGGGGGGCGGTTCGGCAATCAGCCCCAGCATTTT.

CDR3 sequence (DNA): TGTGCCAGCACCCCTGGCGGGGTGACGGTGAACACTGAAGCTTTCTTT. The encoded protein is CASTPGGVTVNTEAFF. The chain combines TRBV28 with TRBJ1-1; no clear D. The CDR3 length is 16 residues. Germline V gene sequence: CDR1 MDHEN, CDR2 SYDVKM. The V gene lost 7 bases and the J gene lost 0 bases, with 18 bases spanning the gap. The variable domain in full, with the rest retrieved from reference TRBV28 and TRBJ1-1, is DVKVTQSSRYLVKRTGEKVFLECVQDMDHENMFWYRQDPGLGLRLIYFSYDVKMKEKGDIPEGYSVSREKKERFSLILESASTNQTSMYLCASTPGGVTVNTEAFFGQGTRLTVV.

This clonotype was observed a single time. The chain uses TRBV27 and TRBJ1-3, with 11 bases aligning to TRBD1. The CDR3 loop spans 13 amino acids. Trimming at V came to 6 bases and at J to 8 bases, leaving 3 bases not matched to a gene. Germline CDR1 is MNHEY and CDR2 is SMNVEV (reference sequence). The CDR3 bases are TGTGCCAGCAGCCCGGGACAGGGGGACACCATATATTTT. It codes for CASSPGQGDTIYF.

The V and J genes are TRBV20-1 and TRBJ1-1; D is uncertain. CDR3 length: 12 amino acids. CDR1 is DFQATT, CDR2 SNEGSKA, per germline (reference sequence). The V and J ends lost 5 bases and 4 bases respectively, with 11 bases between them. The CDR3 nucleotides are TGCAGTGCTGGTCAAGGAGGCACTGAAGCTTTCTTT. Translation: CSAGQGGTEAFF.

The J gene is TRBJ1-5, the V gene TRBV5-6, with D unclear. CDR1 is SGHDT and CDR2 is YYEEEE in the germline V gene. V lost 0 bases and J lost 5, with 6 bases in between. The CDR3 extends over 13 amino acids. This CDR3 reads CASSLGPDQPQHF. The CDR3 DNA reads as TGTGCCAGCAGCTTGGGTCCGGATCAGCCCCAGCATTTT.

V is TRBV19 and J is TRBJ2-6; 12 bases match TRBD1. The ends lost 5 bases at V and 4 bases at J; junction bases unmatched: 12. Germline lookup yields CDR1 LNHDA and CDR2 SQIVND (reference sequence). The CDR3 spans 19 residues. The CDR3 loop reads CASSGGPGQGARGANVLTF. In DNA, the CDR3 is TGTGCCAGTAGTGGTGGCCCGGGACAGGGGGCGCGAGGGGCCAACGTCCTGACTTTC.

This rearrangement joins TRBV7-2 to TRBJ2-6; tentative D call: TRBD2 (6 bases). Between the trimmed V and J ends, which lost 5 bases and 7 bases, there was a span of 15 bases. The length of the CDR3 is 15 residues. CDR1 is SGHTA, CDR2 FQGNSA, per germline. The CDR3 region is CASSGEVIGANVLTF. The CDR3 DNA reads TGTGCCAGCAGCGGGGAGGTAATCGGCGCCAACGTCCTGACTTTC.

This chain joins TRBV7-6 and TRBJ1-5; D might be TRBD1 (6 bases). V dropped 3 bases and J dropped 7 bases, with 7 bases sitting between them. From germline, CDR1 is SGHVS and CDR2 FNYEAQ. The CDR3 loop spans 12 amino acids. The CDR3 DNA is TGTGCCAGCAGCTTCAGGGGACAGCCCCAGCATTTT. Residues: CASSFRGQPQHF.

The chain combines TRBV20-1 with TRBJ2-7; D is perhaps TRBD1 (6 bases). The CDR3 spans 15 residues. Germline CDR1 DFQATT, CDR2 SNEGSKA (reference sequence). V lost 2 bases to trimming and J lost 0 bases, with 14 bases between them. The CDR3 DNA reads TGCAGTGCTAGACATCGACAGGCGAACTCCTACGAGCAGTACTTC. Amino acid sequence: CSARHRQANSYEQYF.

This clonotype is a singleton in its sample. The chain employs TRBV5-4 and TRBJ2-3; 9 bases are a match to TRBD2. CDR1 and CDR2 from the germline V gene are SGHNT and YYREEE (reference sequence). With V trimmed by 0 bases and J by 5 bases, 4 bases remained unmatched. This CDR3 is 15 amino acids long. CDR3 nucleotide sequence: TGTGCCAGCAGCTTGGGGCTAGCGGGGAGAGATACGCAGTATTTT. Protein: CASSLGLAGRDTQYF.

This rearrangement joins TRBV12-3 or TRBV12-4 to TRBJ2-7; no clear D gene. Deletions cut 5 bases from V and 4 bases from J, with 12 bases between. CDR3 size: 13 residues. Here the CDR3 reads CASSLHASYEQYF. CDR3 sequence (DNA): TGTGCCAGCAGTCTCCACGCGAGTTACGAGCAGTACTTC.

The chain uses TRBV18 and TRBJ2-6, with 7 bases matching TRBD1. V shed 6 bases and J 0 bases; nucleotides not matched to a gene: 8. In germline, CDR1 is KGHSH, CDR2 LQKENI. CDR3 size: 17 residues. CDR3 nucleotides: TGTGCCAGCTCTTTGACAGGGACCTTCTCTGGGGCCAACGTCCTGACTTTC. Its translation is CASSLTGTFSGANVLTF.

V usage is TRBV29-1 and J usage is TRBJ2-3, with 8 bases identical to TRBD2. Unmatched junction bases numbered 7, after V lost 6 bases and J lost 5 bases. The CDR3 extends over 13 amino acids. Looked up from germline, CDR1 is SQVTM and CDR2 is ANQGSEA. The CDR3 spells CSVVPGLGDTQYF. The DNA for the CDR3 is TGCAGCGTGGTTCCGGGACTAGGAGATACGCAGTATTTT.

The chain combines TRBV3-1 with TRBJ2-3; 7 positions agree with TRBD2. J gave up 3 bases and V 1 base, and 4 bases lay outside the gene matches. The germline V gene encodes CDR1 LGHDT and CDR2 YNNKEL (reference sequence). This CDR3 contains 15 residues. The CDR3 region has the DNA TGTGCCAGCAGCCAAGGTGGTAGCGGGACAGATACGCAGTATTTT. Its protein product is CASSQGGSGTDTQYF.

CDR3 nucleotides: TGTGCCACCAGCAGAGGGACAGGGGGGAACACTGAAGCTTTCTTT. This gives the protein CATSRGTGGNTEAFF. This chain links TRBV15 with TRBJ1-1; TRBD1 agrees at 10 bases. Germline trimming cut 1 base from V and 1 base from J; bases unmatched to any gene: 0. The CDR3 consists of 15 residues. Germline CDR1 is LNHNV and CDR2 is YYDKDF (reference sequence).

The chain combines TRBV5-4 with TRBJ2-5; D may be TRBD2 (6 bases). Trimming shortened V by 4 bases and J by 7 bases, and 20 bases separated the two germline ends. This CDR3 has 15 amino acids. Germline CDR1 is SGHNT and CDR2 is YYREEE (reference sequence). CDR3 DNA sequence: TGTGCCAGCAGCCGGAAGGAAGGTGGAGGGTGGACCCAGTACTTC. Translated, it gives CASSRKEGGGWTQYF.

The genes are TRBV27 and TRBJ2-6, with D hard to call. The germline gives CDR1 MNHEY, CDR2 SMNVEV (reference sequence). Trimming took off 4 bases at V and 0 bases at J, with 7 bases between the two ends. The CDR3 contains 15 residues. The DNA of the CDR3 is TGTGCCAGCAGTTACACGGACTCTGGGGCCAACGTCCTGACTTTC. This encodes CASSYTDSGANVLTF. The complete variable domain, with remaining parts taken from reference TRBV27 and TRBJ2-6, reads EAQVTQNPRYLITVTGKKLTVTCSQNMNHEYMSWYRQDPGLGLRQIYYSMNVEVTDKGDVPEGYKVSRKEKRNFPLILESPSPNQTSLYFCASSYTDSGANVLTFGAGSRLTVL.

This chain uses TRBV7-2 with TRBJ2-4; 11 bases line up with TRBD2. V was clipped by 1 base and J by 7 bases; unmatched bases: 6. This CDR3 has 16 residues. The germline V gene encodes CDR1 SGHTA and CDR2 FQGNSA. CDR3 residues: CASSLGISGGANIQYF. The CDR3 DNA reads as TGTGCCAGCAGCTTAGGGATTAGCGGGGGGGCGAACATTCAGTACTTC.

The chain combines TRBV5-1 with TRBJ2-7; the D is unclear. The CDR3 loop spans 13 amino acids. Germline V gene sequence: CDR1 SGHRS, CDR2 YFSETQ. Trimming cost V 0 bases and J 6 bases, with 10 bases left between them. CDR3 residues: CASSLGQVGEQYF. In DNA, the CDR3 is TGCGCCAGCAGCTTGGGCCAGGTCGGCGAGCAGTACTTC.

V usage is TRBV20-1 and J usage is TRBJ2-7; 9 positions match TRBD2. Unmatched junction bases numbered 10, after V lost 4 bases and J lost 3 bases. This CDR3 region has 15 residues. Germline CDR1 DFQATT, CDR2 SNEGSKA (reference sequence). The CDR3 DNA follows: TGCAGTGCTACCCGTGCGGCTAGCGGGGTCTACGAGCAGTACTTC. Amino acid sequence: CSATRAASGVYEQYF.

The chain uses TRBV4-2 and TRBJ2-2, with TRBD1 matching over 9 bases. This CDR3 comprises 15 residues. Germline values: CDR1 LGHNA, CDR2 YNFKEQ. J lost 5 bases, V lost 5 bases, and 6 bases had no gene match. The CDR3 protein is CASSNRDRVTGELFF. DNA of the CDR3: TGTGCCAGCAGCAACCGGGACAGGGTTACCGGGGAGCTGTTTTTT.

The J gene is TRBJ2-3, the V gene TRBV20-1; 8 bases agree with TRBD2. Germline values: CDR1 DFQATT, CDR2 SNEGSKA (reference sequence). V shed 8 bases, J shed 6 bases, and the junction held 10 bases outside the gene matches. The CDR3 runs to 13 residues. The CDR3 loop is CSQRGLGPDTQYF. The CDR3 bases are TGCAGTCAGCGGGGACTAGGTCCCGATACGCAGTATTTT.

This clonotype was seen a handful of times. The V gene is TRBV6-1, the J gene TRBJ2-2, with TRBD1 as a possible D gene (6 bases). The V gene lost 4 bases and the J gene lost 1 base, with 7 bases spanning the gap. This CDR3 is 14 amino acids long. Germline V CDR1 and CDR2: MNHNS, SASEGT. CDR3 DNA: TGTGCCAGCAGTGGAGGGGGGAACACCGGGGAGCTGTTTTTT. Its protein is CASSGGGNTGELFF.

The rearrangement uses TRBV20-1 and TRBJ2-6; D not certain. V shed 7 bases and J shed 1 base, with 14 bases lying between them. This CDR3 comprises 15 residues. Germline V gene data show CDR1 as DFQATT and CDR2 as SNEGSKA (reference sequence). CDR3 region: CSVIRGPSGANVLTF. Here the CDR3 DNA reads TGCAGTGTTATAAGAGGCCCTTCTGGGGCCAACGTCCTGACTTTC.

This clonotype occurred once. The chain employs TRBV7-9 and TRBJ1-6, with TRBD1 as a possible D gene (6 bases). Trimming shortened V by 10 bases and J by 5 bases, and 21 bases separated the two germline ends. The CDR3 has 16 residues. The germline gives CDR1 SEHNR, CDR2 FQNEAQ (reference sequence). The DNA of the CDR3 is TGTGCCACCAGGGGCCAACAGGGATCAAATAATTCACCCCTCCACTTT. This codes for CATRGQQGSNNSPLHF.

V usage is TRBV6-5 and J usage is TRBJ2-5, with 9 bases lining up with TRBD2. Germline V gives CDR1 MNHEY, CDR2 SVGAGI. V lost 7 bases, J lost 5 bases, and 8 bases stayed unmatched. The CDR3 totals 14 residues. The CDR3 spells CASTPGGGVETQYF. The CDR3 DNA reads TGTGCCAGCACCCCCGGCGGGGGGGTGGAGACCCAGTACTTC.

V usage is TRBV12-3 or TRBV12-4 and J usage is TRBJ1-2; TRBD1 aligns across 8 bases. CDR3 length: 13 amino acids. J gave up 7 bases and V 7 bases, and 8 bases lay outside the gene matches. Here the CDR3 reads CASTARDRSGYTF. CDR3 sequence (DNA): TGTGCCAGCACCGCCCGGGACAGGAGTGGCTACACCTTC.